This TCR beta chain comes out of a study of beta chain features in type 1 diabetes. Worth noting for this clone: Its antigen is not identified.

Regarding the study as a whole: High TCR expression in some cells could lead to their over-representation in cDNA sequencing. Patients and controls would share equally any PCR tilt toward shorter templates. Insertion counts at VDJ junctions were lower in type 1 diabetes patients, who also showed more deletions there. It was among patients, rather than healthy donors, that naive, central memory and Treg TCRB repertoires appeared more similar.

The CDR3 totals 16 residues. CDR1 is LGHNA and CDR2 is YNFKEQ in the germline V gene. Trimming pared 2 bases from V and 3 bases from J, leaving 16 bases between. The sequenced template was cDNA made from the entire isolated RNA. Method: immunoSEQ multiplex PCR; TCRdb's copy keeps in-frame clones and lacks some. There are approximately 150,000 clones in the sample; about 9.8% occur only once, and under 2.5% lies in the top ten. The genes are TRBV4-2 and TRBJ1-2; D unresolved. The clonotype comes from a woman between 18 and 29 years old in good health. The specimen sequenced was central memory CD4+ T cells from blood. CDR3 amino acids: CASSQSKLGVDYGYTF. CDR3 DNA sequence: TGTGCCAGCAGCCAATCCAAGCTGGGAGTGGACTATGGCTACACCTTC.